This entry concerns a single TCR beta chain. This clone was found a few times. No antigen is known for it. No qualities accompany the bases; no much larger clone lies one base away. CD8 naive samples were obtained by positive selection for CCR7 among CD45RO-negative cells, yielding a CD45RA+CCR7+ population from which TemRA cells were excluded. Healthy HIV-negative adults with no recently reported acute infections or vaccinations were included as donors. Every donor was a Caucasian adult residing in Nashville, Tennessee, USA. After blood collection by leukapheresis, PBMCs were isolated using Ficoll-Histopaque density gradient centrifugation and then cryopreserved in the vapor phase of liquid nitrogen. Analytical flow cytometry was used to check the purity and quantity of every magnetically sorted T cell population. From each sorted fraction, genomic DNA was isolated and quantified by UV absorbance on a Nanodrop 2000c.

The data derive from a study of shared clonotypes between healthy human individuals (dated by TCRdb to the early 2020s). About the study as a whole: The cohort comprised a couple of women and a few men aged 18 to 49 years. For each donor, three plates each were used for CD4 naive and CD4 memory, two plates were used for CD8 naive, and one plate was used for CD8 memory. Blood TCR repertoires of several healthy adults were deeply sequenced to estimate repertoire size and the extent of clonotype sharing between individuals. Different laboratories and diverse techniques were used to prepare libraries and sequence TCR repertoires, to increase sequencing depth and limit assay-specific biases. Per donor, leukapheresis produced somewhere between about 0.8 and 9 billion PBMCs. Findings and caveats that apply to the study as a whole: Sharing across four donors was observed for around 5% of naive CD4, 3% to 3.5% of naive CD8, 2% to 2.5% of memory CD4, and less than 0.45% of memory CD8 clonotypes. The genetic and exposure-history diversity represented was limited by the small number of donors. Only blood was sampled, and tissue TCR repertoires likely differ from those in blood. Naive subsets generally had larger estimated clonotype richness than memory subsets. Compared with non-shared clonotypes, the clonotypes found in all four sorted-subset donors had higher generation probabilities. Rarefaction of sorted-subset datasets indicated incomplete sequencing despite the large sequencing depth. Pairwise subsampling led to the expectation that sequencing depth would affect the degree of clonotype sharing among donors.

CDR1 is given as SQVTM and CDR2 as ANQGSEA, both from the germline V gene. Trimming removed 4 bases from V and 2 bases from J, leaving 12 bases between the germline ends. The CDR3 sequence holds 13 residues, the cysteine and phenylalanine included. Just CDR3 DNA is preserved here, 39 bases in frame from base 1. TCR CDR3 regions were amplified from genomic DNA by multiplex PCR using the deep immunoSEQ assay. Genomic DNA extracted from each cell subset was distributed evenly over all wells of several immunoSEQ 96-well plates, and each plate served as one replicate. For sorted subsets, each replicate PCR was loaded with roughly 200 ng genomic DNA, equivalent to some 31,000 T cell genomes. The purified libraries were quantified using a Qubit 3.0 fluorometer, sized with a Bioanalyzer 2100, and then quantified again using the KAPA Library Quantification kit. Every immunoSEQ 96-well plate was sequenced on a separate single-read 150-cycle Illumina NextSeq 550 flow cell. The source study handled its data this way. The immunoSEQ output contained only junctional sequences without quality scores, so filtering could not match that applied to full-length reads. Sequences were annotated with PyIR, a Python wrapper for IgBLAST v1.9, and V/J genes and CDR3 were assigned using IMGT germline references. Reads were removed for weak V/J assignments (E-value above 1e-6), missing CDR3, stop codons, out-of-frame junctions, or ambiguous translated residues. V3J clonotypes were defined by identical inferred V gene, J gene, and CDR3 amino acid sequence. To compute the percentage overlap between repertoires, the number of shared unique clonotypes was divided by the size of the smaller repertoire. Richness of each repertoire was evaluated using RTK rarefaction, the Chao1 estimator, and Recon v2.1 estimates of unobserved clonotypes. Generation probabilities for all TCRbeta clonotypes obtained by the gDNA method from a handful of donors were computed using OLGA. Imported from immuneACCESS, the table was reduced by TCRdb to in-frame sequences with V and J called. These copies leave out some clones; in studies compared against another copy, an unresolved V gene accounts for under half, and the cause of the remainder is not known. For V, J and clone size, that table is used; D and trimming come from the DNA. The sample table records 1.5 million to 2.5 million clones; over 85% of these occur just once. Around 1.2% of the sample is in the top ten clones.

Sample: naive CD8+ T cells sorted from blood. Interpreted using the paper, the cell subset or site label stands for: CD45RA+CCR7+. The chain was built from TRBV29-1 and TRBJ2-7, with no confident D gene call. The TCR comes from a man aged 18 to 35 in good health. The nucleotide sequence is given as TGCAGCGTTGTCGCTGGTCCCGCCTACGAGCAGTACTTC. Translated, it reads CSVVAGPAYEQYF.